This T cell receptor (beta chain) was identified during a study of human T cells and chemical hapten exposure. As for the study in general: Patients got weekly scalp diphenylcyclopropenone doses over the roughly 24-week study.

TCRdb recomputed calls from the RACE reads with MiXCR, one row per CDR3 protein. The repertoire consists of 99,000 or so distinct CDR3 sequences, with approximately 11% occurring once and the leading ten covering approximately 3.1%. Germline lookup yields CDR1 DFQATT and CDR2 SNEGSKA (reference sequence). After removal of 0 bases from V and 5 bases from J, the junction contained 8 bases not matched to a gene. The CDR3 is 15 residues long. Many counts were recorded for this clonotype. This sample's time point: pre-sensitization, week 0. Specified treatment: therapeutic diphenylcyclopropenone sensitization with weekly scalp DPC. Blood collection took place prior to placing each patch test.

The source is a woman in her fifties or sixties with alopecia areata. Some clones in this sample may be carry-over from other donors' samples. V usage is TRBV20-1 and J usage is TRBJ1-1; 8 nucleotides align to TRBD1. This specimen consisted of whole blood, obtained in connection with sensitization to the hapten diphenylcyclopropenone (DPC). The CDR3 spells CSARDSAGGETEAFF. CDR3 nucleotide sequence: TGCAGTGCTAGAGATAGTGCAGGGGGCGAGACTGAAGCTTTCTTT.